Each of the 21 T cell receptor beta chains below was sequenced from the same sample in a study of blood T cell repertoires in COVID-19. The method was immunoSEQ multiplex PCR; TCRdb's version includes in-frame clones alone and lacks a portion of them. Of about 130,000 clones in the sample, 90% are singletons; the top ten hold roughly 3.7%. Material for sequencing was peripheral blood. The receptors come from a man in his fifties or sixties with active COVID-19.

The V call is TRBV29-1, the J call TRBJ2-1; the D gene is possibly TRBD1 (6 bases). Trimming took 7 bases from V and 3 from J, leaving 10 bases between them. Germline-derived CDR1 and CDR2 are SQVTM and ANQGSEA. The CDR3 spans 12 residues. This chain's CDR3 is CSGEDSYNEQFF. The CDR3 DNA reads TGCAGCGGCGAGGACAGCTACAATGAGCAGTTCTTC.

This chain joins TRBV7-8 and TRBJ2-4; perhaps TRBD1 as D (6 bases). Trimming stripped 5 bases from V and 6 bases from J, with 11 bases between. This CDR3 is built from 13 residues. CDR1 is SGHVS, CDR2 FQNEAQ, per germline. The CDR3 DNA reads TGTGCCAGCAGCACACACAGGGTAAACATTCAGTACTTC. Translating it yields CASSTHRVNIQYF.

CDR3 residues: CASSVGHPNTEAFF. CDR3 DNA sequence: TGTGCCAGCAGCGTAGGACACCCGAACACTGAAGCTTTCTTT. The V call is TRBV9, the J call TRBJ1-1, with D uncertain. The germline V gene encodes CDR1 SGDLS and CDR2 YYNGEE. V was trimmed by 0 bases and J by 1 base, leaving 7 bases between them. There are 14 residues in the CDR3.

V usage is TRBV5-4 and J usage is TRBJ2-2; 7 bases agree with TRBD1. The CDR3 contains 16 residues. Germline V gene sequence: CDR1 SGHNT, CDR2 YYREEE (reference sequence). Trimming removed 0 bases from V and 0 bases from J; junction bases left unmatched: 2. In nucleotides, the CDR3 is TGTGCCAGCAGCTTGGGAGGGACAGCGAACACCGGGGAGCTGTTTTTT. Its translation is CASSLGGTANTGELFF. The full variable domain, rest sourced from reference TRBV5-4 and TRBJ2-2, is ETGVTQSPTHLIKTRGQQVTLRCSSQSGHNTVSWYQQALGQGPQFIFQYYREEENGRGNFPPRFSGLQFPNYSSELNVNALELDDSALYLCASSLGGTANTGELFFGEGSRLTVL.

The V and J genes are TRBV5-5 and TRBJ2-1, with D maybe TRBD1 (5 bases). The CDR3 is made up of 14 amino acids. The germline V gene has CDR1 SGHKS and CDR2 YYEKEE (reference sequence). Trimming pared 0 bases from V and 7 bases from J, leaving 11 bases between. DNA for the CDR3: TGTGCCAGCAGCTTGGGGGGCTCGGGTAATGAGCAGTTCTTC. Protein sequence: CASSLGGSGNEQFF.

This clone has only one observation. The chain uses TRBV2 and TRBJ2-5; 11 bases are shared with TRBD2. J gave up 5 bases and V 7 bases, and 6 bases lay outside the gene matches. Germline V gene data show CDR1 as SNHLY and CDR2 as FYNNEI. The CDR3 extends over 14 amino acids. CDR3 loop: CASTLAGGGETQYF. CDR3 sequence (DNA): TGTGCCAGCACCCTAGCGGGGGGCGGGGAGACCCAGTACTTC.

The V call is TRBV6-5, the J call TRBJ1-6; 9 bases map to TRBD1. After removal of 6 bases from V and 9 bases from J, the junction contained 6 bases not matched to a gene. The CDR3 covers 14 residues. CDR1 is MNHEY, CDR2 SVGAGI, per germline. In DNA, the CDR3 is TGTGCCAGCAGAGCCGGGACAGGGTTTTCACCCCTCCACTTT. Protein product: CASRAGTGFSPLHF.

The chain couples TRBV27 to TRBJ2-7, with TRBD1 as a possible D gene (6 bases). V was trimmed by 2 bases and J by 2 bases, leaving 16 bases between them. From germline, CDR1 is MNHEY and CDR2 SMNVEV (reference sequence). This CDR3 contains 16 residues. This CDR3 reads CASSLGVVTGPYEQYF. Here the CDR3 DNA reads TGTGCCAGCAGTTTAGGGGTCGTGACAGGCCCCTACGAGCAGTACTTC.

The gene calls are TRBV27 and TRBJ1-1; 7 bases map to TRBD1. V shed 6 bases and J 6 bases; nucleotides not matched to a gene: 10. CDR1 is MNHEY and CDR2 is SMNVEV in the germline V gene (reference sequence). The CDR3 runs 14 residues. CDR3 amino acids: CASSHRVQGAEAFF. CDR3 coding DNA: TGTGCCAGCAGCCATAGGGTGCAGGGGGCTGAAGCTTTCTTT.

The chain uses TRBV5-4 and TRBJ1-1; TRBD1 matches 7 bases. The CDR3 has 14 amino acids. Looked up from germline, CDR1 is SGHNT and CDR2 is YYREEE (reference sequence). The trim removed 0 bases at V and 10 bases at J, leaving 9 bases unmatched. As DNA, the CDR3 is TGTGCCAGCAGCTTGGGACAGGGAGAGGCCGGAGCTTTCTTT. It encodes CASSLGQGEAGAFF. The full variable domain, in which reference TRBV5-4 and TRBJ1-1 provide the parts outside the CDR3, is ETGVTQSPTHLIKTRGQQVTLRCSSQSGHNTVSWYQQALGQGPQFIFQYYREEENGRGNFPPRFSGLQFPNYSSELNVNALELDDSALYLCASSLGQGEAGAFFGQGTRLTVV.

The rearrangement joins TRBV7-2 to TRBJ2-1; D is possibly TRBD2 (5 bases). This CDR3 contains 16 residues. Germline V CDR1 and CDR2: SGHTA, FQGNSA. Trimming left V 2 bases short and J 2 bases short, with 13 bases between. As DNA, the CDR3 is TGTGCCAGCAGCTTATACCCCAGCGGACCCTACAATGAGCAGTTCTTC. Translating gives CASSLYPSGPYNEQFF.

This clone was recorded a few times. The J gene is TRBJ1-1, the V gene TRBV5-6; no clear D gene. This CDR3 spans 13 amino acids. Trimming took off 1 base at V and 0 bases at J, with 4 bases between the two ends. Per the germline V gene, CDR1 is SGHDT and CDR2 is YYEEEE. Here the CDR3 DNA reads TGTGCCAGCAGCTTGCTTGTGAACACTGAAGCTTTCTTT. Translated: CASSLLVNTEAFF.

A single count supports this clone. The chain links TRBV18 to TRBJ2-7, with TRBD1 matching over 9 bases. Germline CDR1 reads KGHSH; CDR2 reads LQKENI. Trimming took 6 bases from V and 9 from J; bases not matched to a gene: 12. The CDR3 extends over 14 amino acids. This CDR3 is CASSLSGTGKVQYV. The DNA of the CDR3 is TGTGCCAGCTCTCTCTCCGGGACAGGGAAGGTGCAGTACGTC.

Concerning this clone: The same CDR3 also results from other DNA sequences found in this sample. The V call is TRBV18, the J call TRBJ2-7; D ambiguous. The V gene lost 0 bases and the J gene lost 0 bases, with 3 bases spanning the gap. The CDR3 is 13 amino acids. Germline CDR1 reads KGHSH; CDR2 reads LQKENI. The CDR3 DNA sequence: TGTGCCAGCTCACCACCGAGCTCCTACGAGCAGTACGTC. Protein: CASSPPSSYEQYV.

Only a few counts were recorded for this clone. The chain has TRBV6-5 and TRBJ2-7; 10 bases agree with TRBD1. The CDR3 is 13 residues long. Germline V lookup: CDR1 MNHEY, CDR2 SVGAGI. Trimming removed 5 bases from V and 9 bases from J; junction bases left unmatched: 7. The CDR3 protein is CASSLRTGGWQYV. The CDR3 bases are TGTGCCAGCAGTCTACGGACAGGGGGATGGCAGTACGTC.

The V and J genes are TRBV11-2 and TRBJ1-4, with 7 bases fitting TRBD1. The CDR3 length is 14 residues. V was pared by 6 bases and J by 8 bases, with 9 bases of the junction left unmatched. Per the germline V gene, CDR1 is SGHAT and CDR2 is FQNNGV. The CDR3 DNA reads TGTGCCAGCAGTCAACAGGGGATAGGGGAAAAACTGTTTTTT. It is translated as CASSQQGIGEKLFF.

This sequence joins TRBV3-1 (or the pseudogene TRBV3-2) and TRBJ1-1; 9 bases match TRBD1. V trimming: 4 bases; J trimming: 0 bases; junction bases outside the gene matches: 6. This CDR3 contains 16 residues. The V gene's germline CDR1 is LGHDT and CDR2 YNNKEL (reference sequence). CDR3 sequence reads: CASSRTGVDMNTEAFF. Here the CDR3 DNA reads TGTGCCAGCAGCCGGACAGGGGTGGACATGAACACTGAAGCTTTCTTT.

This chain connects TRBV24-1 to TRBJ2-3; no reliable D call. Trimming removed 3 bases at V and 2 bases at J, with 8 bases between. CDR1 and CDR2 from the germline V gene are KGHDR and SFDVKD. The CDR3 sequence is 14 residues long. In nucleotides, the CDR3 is TGTGCCACCAGTGATGCCTATATCACAGATACGCAGTATTTT. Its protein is CATSDAYITDTQYF.

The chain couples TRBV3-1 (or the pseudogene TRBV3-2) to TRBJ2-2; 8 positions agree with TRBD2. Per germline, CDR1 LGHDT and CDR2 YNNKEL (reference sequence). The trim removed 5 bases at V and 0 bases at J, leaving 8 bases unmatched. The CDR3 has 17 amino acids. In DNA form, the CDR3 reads TGTGCCAGCAGCATCACCAGCGGGGGCTCGAACACCGGGGAGCTGTTTTTT. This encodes CASSITSGGSNTGELFF.

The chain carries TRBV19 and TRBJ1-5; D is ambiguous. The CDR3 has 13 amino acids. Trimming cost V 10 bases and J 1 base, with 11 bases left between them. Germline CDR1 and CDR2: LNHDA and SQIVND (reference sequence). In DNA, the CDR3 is TGTGCCACCGCGAGTGTAAGCAATCAGCCCCAGCATTTT. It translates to CATASVSNQPQHF.

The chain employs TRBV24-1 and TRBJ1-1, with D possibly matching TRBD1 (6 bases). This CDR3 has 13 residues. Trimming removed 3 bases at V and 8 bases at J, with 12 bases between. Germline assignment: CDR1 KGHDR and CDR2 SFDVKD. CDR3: CATSDPNRAEAFF. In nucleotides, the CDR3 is TGTGCCACCAGTGATCCTAACAGGGCCGAAGCTTTCTTT.